This T cell receptor (beta chain) was sequenced during a study of shared clonotypes between healthy human individuals (dated by TCRdb to about 2020). Study-wide context: A few men and two women, aged 18 to 49 years, made up the cohort. Different laboratories and diverse techniques were used to prepare libraries and sequence TCR repertoires, to increase sequencing depth and limit assay-specific biases. Between about 0.9 and 10 billion PBMCs per donor were obtained by leukapheresis. The study deeply sequenced blood TCR repertoires of roughly five healthy adults to estimate repertoire size and the extent of clonotype sharing between individuals. Overall results and qualifications from the work: Because the study included a small number of donors, the genetic and exposure-history diversity represented was limited. Sampling was limited to blood, and TCR repertoires in tissue likely differ from TCR repertoires in blood. Pairwise subsampling indicated that sequencing depth was expected to affect the degree of clonotype sharing among donors.

Using the deep immunoSEQ assay, TCR CDR3 regions were amplified from genomic DNA by multiplex PCR. Extracted genomic DNA from each cell subset was spread evenly across all wells of several immunoSEQ 96-well plates, with each plate serving as a replicate. For unsorted PBMC, approximately 0.3 ug genomic DNA, equal to 32,000 or so T cell genomes, was loaded into each replicate PCR. Ten immunoSEQ deep assay plates were used to sequence unsorted PBMC genomic DNA. The purified libraries were quantified using a Qubit 3.0 fluorometer, sized with a Bioanalyzer 2100, and then quantified again using the KAPA Library Quantification kit. Each immunoSEQ 96-well plate was sequenced on its own single-read 150-cycle Illumina NextSeq 550 flow cell. The published analysis was carried out like this. Because only junctional sequences without quality scores were contained in the immunoSEQ output, filtering matching that applied to full-length reads could not be performed. To assign V/J genes and CDR3, sequences were annotated using PyIR, a Python wrapper for IgBLAST v1.9, with IMGT germline references. Reads with weak V/J assignments (E-value above 1e-6), missing CDR3, stop codons, out-of-frame junctions, or ambiguous translated residues were removed. A V3J clonotype was defined by an identical inferred V gene, J gene, and CDR3 amino acid sequence. The percentage overlap between two repertoires was calculated by dividing the number of shared unique clonotypes by the size of the smaller repertoire. Richness of each repertoire was evaluated using RTK rarefaction, the Chao1 estimator, and Recon v2.1 estimates of unobserved clonotypes. Sourced from immuneACCESS, this table was stored by TCRdb with only in-frame sequences that have V and J called. A share of the clones is absent; for the studies checked, an unresolved V gene accounts for under half, and the remainder has no known explanation. The DNA gave D and trimming, while V, J and clone size come from that table. A total of roughly 500,000 clones appear in this sample, 75% to 85% of them only once. 13% of the sample rests with the top ten.

Donors were healthy HIV-negative adults with no recently reported acute infections or vaccinations. Every donor was a Caucasian adult residing in Nashville, Tennessee, USA. For unsorted samples, roughly 90 million PBMCs were counted, and genomic DNA was extracted using the QIAamp DNA Blood Mini kit. Blood was obtained by leukapheresis, after which PBMCs were separated by Ficoll-Histopaque density gradient centrifugation and cryopreserved in liquid nitrogen vapor phase. The cysteine opens and the phenylalanine closes a CDR3 of 16 amino acids. This entry keeps only the CDR3 DNA: 48 bases, framed from base 1. Relative to germline, V is 2 bases shorter and J is 5 bases shorter, with 18 bases between their ends. As encoded in the germline V gene, CDR1 is MNHNS while CDR2 is SASEGT. A single count supports this clone. Its antigen target is currently unknown. Base qualities are not at hand, and no much larger clone is one base apart.

The source is a woman aged 40 to 50 in good health. Some clones in this sample may be carry-over from other donors' samples. Sequenced sample: PBMCs. The sequence joins TRBV6-1 to TRBJ2-5; TRBD2 is possibly the D segment (6 matching bases). The CDR3 here reads CASSEPPLALSETQYF. The base sequence is TGTGCCAGCAGTGAACCTCCGCTAGCGCTCTCCGAGACCCAGTACTTC.